What follows describes a single T cell receptor (beta chain). What it binds is unknown. The CDR3 has 13 amino acids. Germline loops: CDR1 SGHAT, CDR2 FQNNGV. V lost 5 bases and J lost 4; bases outside the gene matches: 4. In the authors' workflow: ImmunoSEQ junction-only sequences lacked quality scores, so their filtering differed. Only in-frame clones appear in the TCRdb table, and some are missing; sequencing was by immunoSEQ multiplex PCR. V, J and clone size are taken as reported in that table, and D and trimming were inferred from the DNA itself. Here the sample spans about 1 million clones, around 74% being singletons. The data were taken from a study of shared clonotypes between healthy human individuals. Findings and caveats of the study: Several donors held approximately 4.5% of naive CD4 clonotypes in common.

Sequenced sample: memory CD4+ T cells sorted from blood. As to subset: CD45RA-negative fraction. The chain links TRBV11-2 to TRBJ2-5; TRBD1 agrees at 7 bases. This sequence was found in a man between 18 and 35 years old in good health. The CDR3 here is CASSVNRGETQYF. The DNA for the CDR3 is TGTGCCAGCAGCGTAAACAGGGGAGAGACCCAGTACTTC.